This T cell receptor beta chain emerged from a study of cytomegalovirus exposure and HLA in healthy donors. Comments on this clone: Its antigen remains unknown.

The germline V gene encodes CDR1 DFQATT and CDR2 SNEGSKA (reference sequence). The CDR3 spans 11 residues. V dropped 3 bases and J dropped 11 bases, with 13 bases sitting between them. The PCR was carried out with 60 Vbeta primers and 13 Jbeta primers. The assay was immunoSEQ multiplex PCR, and TCRdb's table has in-frame clones only and misses some. The sample consists of around 90,000 clones, roughly four fifths of them appearing once. Study observations and caveats: What a later analysis showed was that several of the most significant clusters appeared linked to common viral pathogens. In a later analysis, TCR beta V- and J-gene trimming showed a link to a missense DCLRE1C variant.

The sequenced sample was PBMCs. The TCR was taken from a middle-aged man in good health and CMV-seronegative. V gene TRBV20-1 combines with J gene TRBJ1-1; D uncertain. This chain's CDR3 is CSASRGEEAFF. CDR3 bases: TGCAGTGCTAGCCGGGGAGAAGAGGCTTTCTTT.